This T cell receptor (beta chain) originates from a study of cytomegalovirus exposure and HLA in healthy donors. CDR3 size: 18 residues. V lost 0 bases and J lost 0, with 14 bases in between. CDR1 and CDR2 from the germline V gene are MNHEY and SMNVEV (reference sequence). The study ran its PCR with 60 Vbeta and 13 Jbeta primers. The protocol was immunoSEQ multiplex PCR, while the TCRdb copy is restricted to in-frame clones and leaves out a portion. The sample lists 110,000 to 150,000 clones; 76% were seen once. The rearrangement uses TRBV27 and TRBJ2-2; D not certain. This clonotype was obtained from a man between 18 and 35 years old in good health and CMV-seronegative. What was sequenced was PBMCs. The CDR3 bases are TGTGCCAGCAGTTTATCCGTTTCCTACCTCTCGAACACCGGGGAGCTGTTTTTT. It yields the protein CASSLSVSYLSNTGELFF.